This is a list of T cell receptor beta chains from one sample in a study of CD8+CD57+ T cells in acquired aplastic anemia. Each CDR3 protein is one row after TCRdb ran MiXCR on the reads. The repertoire has some 410,000 distinct CDR3 sequences, roughly 64% of them found once; the top ten carry approximately 3.9%. Sequencing was done on a sample of sorted CD4+, CD8+, or CD8+CD57+ T cells (not recorded which) from PBMCs. Every receptor here comes from a human donor in good health, serving as a control. Both conserved end residues are part of each CDR3. Each record gives: J gene, CDR3 length, D gene, clone size, V gene, CDR3 protein, CDR3 DNA. The D gene is left open where the match is weak. Only some rows state a clone size, as once, few, many or a class for expanded clones.

TRBJ1-2	16	.	many	TRBV7-2	CASSLALGFGGDGYTF	TGTGCCAGCAGCTTAGCGCTAGGGTTTGGAGGGGATGGCTACACCTTC
TRBJ1-1	15	.	.	TRBV10-2	CASSESSYMNTEAVF	TGCGCCAGCAGTGAGTCGTCGTACATGAACACGGAAGCGGTCTTT
TRBJ2-7	14	TRBD1	many	TRBV6-5	CASKRTGGIYEQYF	TGTGCCAGCAAGAGGACAGGAGGAATCTACGAGCAGTACTTC
TRBJ1-1	14	.	.	TRBV7-2	CASSLDSKKTQSFF	TGTGCCAGCAGCTTAGATTCAAAGAAAACCCAGTCCTTCTTT
TRBJ1-6	14	.	.	TRBV7-3	CASSLSLGRSPLHF	TGTGCCAGCAGCTTAAGCCTGGGGAGGTCACCCCTCCACTTT
TRBJ2-7	13	TRBD1	.	TRBV7-2	CASSKGQGVARYF	TGTGCCAGCAGCAAAGGACAGGGAGTCGCGCGGTACTTC
TRBJ1-2	11	.	.	TRBV20-1	CSAPVRGGTTF	TGCAGTGCACCGGTCAGGGGCGGTACCACCTTC
TRBJ1-6	16	.	.	TRBV7-3	CASRQTRGAGVPFLHF	TGTGCCAGCAGGCAAACGCGGGGGGCCGGGGTGCCATTCCTCCACTTT
TRBJ1-5	14	.	.	TRBV5-4	CASSLLRGDQPQHF	TGTGCCAGCAGCTTGCTACGGGGGGACCAGCCCCAGCATTTT
TRBJ2-3	15	TRBD1	.	TRBV19	CTSRAGQGRADTQYF	TGTACCAGTAGAGCCGGACAGGGGCGCGCAGATACGCAGTATTTT
TRBJ2-3	15	.	.	TRBV7-2	CASSLQYSWANALYF	TGTGCCAGCAGCTTACAGTACTCTTGGGCCAACGCGCTGTATTTT
TRBJ2-2	16	TRBD2	few	TRBV3-1	CASSQAAGGNTGELFF	TGTGCCAGCAGCCAAGCAGCGGGGGGGAACACCGGGGAGCTGTTTTTT
TRBJ2-5	11	.	once	TRBV12-3/TRBV12-4	CASSLFGAQYF	TGTGCCAGCAGCCTTTTCGGGGCCCAGTACTTC
TRBJ1-1	14	.	.	TRBV5-5	CASSPLVRNTEAFF	TGTGCCAGCAGTCCGCTGGTCCGGAACACTGAAGCTTTCTTT
TRBJ1-2	13	TRBD1	many	TRBV27	CATWTGGLYGYTF	TGTGCCACCTGGACAGGGGGACTCTATGGCTACACCTTC
TRBJ2-3	14	.	.	TRBV20-1	CSARRPGRKNTQYF	TGCAGTGCTAGACGCCCGGGTCGAAAAAATACGCAGTATTTT
TRBJ2-1	13	TRBD2	.	TRBV9	CASGGTSGHEQFF	TGTGCCAGCGGGGGGACTAGCGGGCATGAGCAGTTCTTC
TRBJ1-2	16	.	.	TRBV15	CASSPRSGDAGYGYTF	TGTGCCAGCAGCCCTCGGTCAGGGGACGCCGGCTATGGCTACACCTTC
TRBJ2-6	16	.	many	TRBV29-1	CSVEDLQGTGANVLTF	TGCAGCGTTGAAGATCTTCAGGGTACTGGGGCCAACGTCCTGACTTTC
TRBJ1-4	15	.	.	TRBV4-3	CASSQKGKAREKLFF	TGCGCCAGCAGCCAAAAAGGAAAGGCAAGAGAAAAACTGTTTTTT
TRBJ1-2	15	TRBD1	.	TRBV7-9	CASSPGQGANSGNTF	TGTGCCAGCAGCCCCGGACAGGGGGCAAACTCTGGAAACACCTTC
TRBJ1-6	15	.	many	TRBV11-2	CASSPDTGVHSPLHF	TGTGCCAGCAGCCCCGATACCGGGGTACATTCACCCCTCCACTTT
TRBJ2-1	17	.	.	TRBV7-2	CASSSGRNQETYYEQFF	TGTGCCAGCAGCTCAGGGAGAAACCAAGAGACATACTACGAGCAGTTCTTC
TRBJ2-7	13	TRBD2	.	TRBV20-1	CNARDLLAAEQYF	TGCAATGCTAGAGATCTACTAGCGGCCGAGCAGTACTTC
TRBJ2-7	11	.	.	TRBV29-1	CSVFAAKDQYF	TGCAGCGTTTTCGCAGCGAAGGACCAGTATTTC
TRBJ2-7	14	TRBD1	.	TRBV20-1	CSARDRVTYDEQYF	TGCAGTGCTAGGGACAGGGTGACCTATGACGAGCAGTACTTC
TRBJ2-1	16	TRBD2	many	TRBV20-1	CSATDRLAGGFDEQFF	TGCAGTGCTACGGACCGACTAGCGGGGGGTTTCGATGAGCAGTTCTTC
TRBJ2-6	13	TRBD2	.	TRBV2	CASSVGLANVLTF	TGTGCCAGCAGTGTGGGACTAGCCAACGTCCTGACTTTC
TRBJ2-2	15	TRBD1	many	TRBV5-1	CASSLAGGNTGELFF	TGCGCCAGCAGCTTGGCAGGGGGGAACACCGGGGAGCTGTTTTTT
TRBJ1-1	13	.	.	TRBV29-1	CSVEVGVNTEAFF	TGCAGCGTTGAAGTTGGTGTGAACACTGAAGCTTTCTTT
TRBJ1-2	13	.	.	TRBV7-2	CASRLEEGDGQSF	TGTGCCAGCAGGCTCGAGGAAGGGGATGGCCAGTCCTTC
TRBJ2-2	15	.	few	TRBV15	CATSRVGLHTGELFF	TGTGCCACCAGCAGAGTTGGACTCCACACCGGGGAGCTGTTTTTT
TRBJ2-5	14	TRBD2	.	TRBV7-9	CASSYLAGEETQYF	TGTGCCAGCAGCTATCTAGCGGGGGAAGAGACCCAGTACTTC
TRBJ1-2	16	.	.	TRBV15	CATSRDQAGADYGYTF	TGTGCCACCAGCAGAGATCAGGCGGGGGCGGACTATGGCTACACCTTC
TRBJ2-3	13	.	.	TRBV5-6	CASDSSGADTQYF	TGTGCCAGCGATAGCTCTGGGGCAGATACGCAGTATTTT
TRBJ2-7	14	.	.	TRBV20-1	CSARAGPTADEQYF	TGCAGTGCTAGAGCGGGGCCTACGGCGGACGAGCAGTACTTC
TRBJ1-2	15	.	.	TRBV7-9	CASSNSPHRGYGYTF	TGTGCCAGCAGCAACTCCCCCCATCGAGGCTATGGCTACACCTTC
TRBJ2-2	18	TRBD1	.	TRBV7-3	CASRRARDSPYIPGELFF	TGTGCCAGCAGGCGTGCACGGGACAGCCCATACATTCCCGGGGAGCTGTTTTTT
TRBJ2-2	14	.	many	TRBV5-6	CASSFQTNTGELFF	TGTGCCAGCAGCTTTCAGACGAACACCGGGGAGCTGTTTTTT
TRBJ1-6	13	.	.	TRBV20-1	CSARVSGNTPLHF	TGCAGTGCTAGAGTCAGCGGAAACACTCCCCTCCACTTT
TRBJ2-7	14	TRBD1	.	TRBV7-9	CASSLSLGGHEQYF	TGTGCCAGCAGCTTATCTTTAGGGGGCCACGAGCAGTACTTC
TRBJ2-7	18	.	many	TRBV5-1	CASSLQGITQTPFYEQYF	TGCGCCAGCAGCTTACAGGGAATTACCCAAACCCCCTTTTACGAGCAGTACTTC
TRBJ2-4	14	.	many	TRBV7-2	CASSLGGTKNIQYF	TGTGCCAGCAGCTTAGGAGGGACCAAAAACATTCAGTACTTC
TRBJ2-1	14	.	.	TRBV20-1	CSARGRAVLHEQFF	TGCAGTGCTAGAGGGCGAGCAGTACTTCATGAGCAGTTCTTC
TRBJ1-6	14	.	once	TRBV5-5	CASSFYLNNSPLHF	TGTGCCAGCAGCTTTTATCTCAATAATTCACCCCTCCACTTT
TRBJ2-7	14	.	.	TRBV24-1	CATSARTLNYGKYF	TGTGCCACCAGTGCTCGGACACTGAATTACGGCAAGTACTTC
TRBJ1-1	15	.	few	TRBV19	CASTMRPEQHTEAFF	TGTGCCAGTACCATGAGACCAGAACAGCACACTGAAGCTTTCTTT
TRBJ1-5	13	TRBD1	.	TRBV9	CASSGDRDPPAHF	TGTGCCAGCAGTGGGGACAGGGACCCGCCCGCGCATTTT
TRBJ2-3	13	.	.	TRBV14	CASSEWTGDTQYF	TGTGCCAGCAGCGAATGGACGGGCGATACGCAGTATTTT
TRBJ2-7	15	TRBD1	.	TRBV7-9	CASSEGQAGIFDQYF	TGTGCCAGCAGCGAAGGACAGGCAGGAATATTCGACCAGTACTTC